The T cell receptor (beta chain) described here comes from a study of blood T cell repertoires in COVID-19. Study details: Material from acute and convalescent COVID-19 was sourced from the United States, Italy and Spain. In each case, the material was cDNA or gDNA derived from T cells, B-cell-depleted T cells, or PBMCs.

In the authors' methods: Cell counts per sample came from amplifying reference gene primers. Data came from immunoSEQ multiplex PCR; TCRdb stores just in-frame clones and leaves some out. V and J calls and clone size follow that table, whereas D and trimming were derived from the DNA. Altogether over 140,000 clones are present, roughly 80% being singletons, with the ten largest covering 3.5% to 4.5%. With V trimmed by 2 bases and J by 3 bases, 5 bases remained unmatched. Germline lookup yields CDR1 MNHEY and CDR2 SVGAGI. This CDR3 has 15 residues. This clone was counted a few times. This receptor was taken from a woman aged 55-69 years with acute or convalescent COVID-19. The rearrangement joins TRBV6-5 to TRBJ1-2; 8 bases align to TRBD1. The sequenced sample consisted of peripheral blood. CDR3 region: CASSYHGQGDYGYTF. DNA for the CDR3: TGTGCCAGCAGTTACCACGGACAGGGTGACTATGGCTACACCTTC.